The rows below give T cell receptor beta chains drawn from one sample of a study of cytomegalovirus exposure and HLA in healthy donors. Clones were sequenced by immunoSEQ multiplex PCR, and TCRdb holds only the in-frame ones, with some missing. The sample has more than 85,000 clones; 78% are singletons. Source material: PBMCs. These receptors came from a man between 25 and 39 years old in good health and CMV-seronegative. Each CDR3 is given with its conserved first and last residue. The listing skips clone size in some rows; elsewhere it reads once, few, many or a size class.

clone_size j_call v_call cdr3_aa
- TRBJ1-1 TRBV12-5 CASGLEPGQQAFF
few TRBJ1-1 TRBV5-8 CASSRTGPPQAFF
few TRBJ1-1 TRBV5-5 CASRDRMNTEAFF
- TRBJ2-7 TRBV6-5 CATADRTSSYEQYF
- TRBJ1-3 TRBV6-6 CASSWTVSGNTIYF
- TRBJ1-6 TRBV10-3 CAIGRENNSPLHF
few TRBJ2-1 TRBV13 CASLAGHHNEQFF
- TRBJ2-7 TRBV7-9 CASSAGAARGHEQYF
- TRBJ2-5 TRBV6-6 CASSYGQGQETQYF
- TRBJ2-3 TRBV10-3 CAISELGLGADTQYF
- TRBJ2-3 TRBV4-2 CASSQDRGGGSTDTQYF
- TRBJ2-3 TRBV4-1 CASSQTGLPTDTQYF
- TRBJ1-5 TRBV29-1 CSVKQGGNQPQHF
- TRBJ2-7 TRBV27 CASSLTRHHEQYF
- TRBJ1-5 TRBV29-1 CSGGDGNQPQHF
- TRBJ1-6 TRBV19 CATRDTRSYNSPLHF
few TRBJ2-7 TRBV12-5 CASVRGLAGAYEQYF
- TRBJ2-7 TRBV9 CASSKGLADYEQYF
once TRBJ1-2 TRBV7-9 CASSPGQGGYTF
- TRBJ1-2 TRBV25-1 CASSKFWDTGYTF
- TRBJ2-3 TRBV27 CASSPPGLRRGTDTQYF
- TRBJ1-1 TRBV7-9 CASSLGGLNTEAFF
- TRBJ2-1 TRBV7-6 CASSSGGGLSNEQFF
- TRBJ1-1 TRBV18 CASSQGQGGTEAFF
few TRBJ2-5 TRBV29-1 CSVEWASGAQETQYF
once TRBJ2-3 TRBV11-2 CASSPSGGAADTQYF
- TRBJ2-3 TRBV27 CASEGTGGGDTQYF
- TRBJ1-2 TRBV6-1 CASSEALGRGPGGYTF
- TRBJ1-4 TRBV4-1 CASSQRTGSFREKLFF
- TRBJ2-3 TRBV19 CASSIDPREGTSTDTQYF
- TRBJ2-5 TRBV28 CASTGTRKNEQYF
- TRBJ1-1 TRBV18 CASSERTGPNTEAFF
once TRBJ2-5 TRBV9 CASSVAGEWETQYF
- TRBJ2-1 TRBV5-4 CASSLGEGGPPNEQFF
few TRBJ2-2 TRBV6-5 CASSRGVTGELFF
- TRBJ2-2 TRBV4-3 CASSQGTGEGGELFF
- TRBJ1-2 TRBV7-2 CASSIDRGGDGYTF
- TRBJ1-2 TRBV7-9 CAGGGDAYGYTF
- TRBJ1-2 TRBV4-1 CASSQTPTGEDYGYTF
- TRBJ2-5 TRBV7-9 CASSFWLAGTETQYF